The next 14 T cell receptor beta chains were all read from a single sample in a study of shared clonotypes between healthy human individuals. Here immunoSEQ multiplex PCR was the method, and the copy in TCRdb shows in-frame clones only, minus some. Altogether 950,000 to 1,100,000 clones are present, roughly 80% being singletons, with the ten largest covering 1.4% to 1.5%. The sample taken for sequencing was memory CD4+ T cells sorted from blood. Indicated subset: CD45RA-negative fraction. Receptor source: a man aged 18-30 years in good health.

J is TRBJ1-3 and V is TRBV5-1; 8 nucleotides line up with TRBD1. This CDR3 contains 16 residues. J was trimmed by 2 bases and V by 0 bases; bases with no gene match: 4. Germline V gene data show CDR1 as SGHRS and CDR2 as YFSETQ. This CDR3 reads CASSLDPGGTGNTIYF. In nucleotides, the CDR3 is TGCGCCAGCAGCTTGGACCCAGGGGGCACTGGAAACACCATATATTTT.

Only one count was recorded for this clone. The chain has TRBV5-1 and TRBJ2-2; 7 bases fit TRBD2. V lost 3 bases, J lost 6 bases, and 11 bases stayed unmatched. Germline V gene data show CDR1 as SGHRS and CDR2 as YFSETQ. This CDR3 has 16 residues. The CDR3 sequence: CASSWGGRAVPGELFF. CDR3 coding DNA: TGCGCCAGCAGCTGGGGAGGGAGGGCCGTCCCCGGGGAGCTGTTTTTT.

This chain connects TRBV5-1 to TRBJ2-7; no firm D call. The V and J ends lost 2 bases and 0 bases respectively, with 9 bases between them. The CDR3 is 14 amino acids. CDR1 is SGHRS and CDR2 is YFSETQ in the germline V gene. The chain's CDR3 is CASSFDRTSYEQYF. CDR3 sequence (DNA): TGCGCCAGCAGCTTCGACCGGACCTCCTACGAGCAGTACTTC. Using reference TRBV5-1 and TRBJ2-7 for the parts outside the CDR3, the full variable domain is KAGVTQTPRYLIKTRGQQVTLSCSPISGHRSVSWYQQTPGQGLQFLFEYFSETQRNKGNFPGRFSGRQFSNSRSEMNVSTLELGDSALYLCASSFDRTSYEQYFGPGTRLTVT.

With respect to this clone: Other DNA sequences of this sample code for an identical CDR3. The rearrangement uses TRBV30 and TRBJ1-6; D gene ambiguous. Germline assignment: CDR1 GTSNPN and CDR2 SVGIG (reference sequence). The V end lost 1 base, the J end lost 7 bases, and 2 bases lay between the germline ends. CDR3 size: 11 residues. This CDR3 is CAWSANSPLHF. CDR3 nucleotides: TGTGCCTGGAGTGCCAATTCACCCCTCCACTTT.

This CDR3 is CASTPGGVETQYF. CDR3 nucleotides: TGTGCCAGCACCCCCGGGGGGGTAGAGACCCAGTACTTC. The chain joins TRBV2 to TRBJ2-5, with 8 positions matching TRBD2. Germline V gene sequence: CDR1 SNHLY, CDR2 FYNNEI. The CDR3 length is 13 residues. Losses at the gene ends were 7 bases for V and 4 bases for J; bases not matched to a gene: 5. Using reference TRBV2 and TRBJ2-5 for the parts outside the CDR3, the full variable domain is EPEVTQTPSHQVTQMGQEVILRCVPISNHLYFYWYRQILGQKVEFLVSFYNNEISEKSEIFDDQFSVERPDGSNFTLKIRSTKLEDSAMYFCASTPGGVETQYFGPGTRLLVL.

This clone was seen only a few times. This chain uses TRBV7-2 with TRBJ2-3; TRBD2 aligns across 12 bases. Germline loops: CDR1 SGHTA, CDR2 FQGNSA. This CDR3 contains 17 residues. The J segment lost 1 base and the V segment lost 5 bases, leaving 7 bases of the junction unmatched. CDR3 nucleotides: TGTGCCAGCAGCCCGATTCCTAGCGGGAGGGGCACAGATACGCAGTATTTT. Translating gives CASSPIPSGRGTDTQYF.

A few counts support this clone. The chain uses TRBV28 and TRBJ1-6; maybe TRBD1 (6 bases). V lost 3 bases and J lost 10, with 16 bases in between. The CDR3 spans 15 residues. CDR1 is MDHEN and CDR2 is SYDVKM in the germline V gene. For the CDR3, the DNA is TGTGCCAGCAGTTTTAACGACAGGATGGGGTCACCCCTCCACTTT. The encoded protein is CASSFNDRMGSPLHF. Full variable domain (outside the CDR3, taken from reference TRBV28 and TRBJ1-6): DVKVTQSSRYLVKRTGEKVFLECVQDMDHENMFWYRQDPGLGLRLIYFSYDVKMKEKGDIPEGYSVSREKKERFSLILESASTNQTSMYLCASSFNDRMGSPLHFGNGTRLTVT.

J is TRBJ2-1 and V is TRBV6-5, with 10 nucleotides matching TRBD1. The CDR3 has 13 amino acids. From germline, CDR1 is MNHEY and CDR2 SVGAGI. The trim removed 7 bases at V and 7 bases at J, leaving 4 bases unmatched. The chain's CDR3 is CASMTGGRNEQFF. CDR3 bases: TGTGCCAGCATGACAGGGGGCAGGAATGAGCAGTTCTTC.

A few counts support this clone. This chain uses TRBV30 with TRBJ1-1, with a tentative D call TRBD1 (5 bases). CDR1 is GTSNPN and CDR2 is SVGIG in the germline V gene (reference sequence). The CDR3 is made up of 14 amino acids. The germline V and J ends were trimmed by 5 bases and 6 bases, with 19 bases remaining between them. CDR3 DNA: TGTGCCTGGGATGCAGGGTTGGGCGTCTCTGAAGCTTTCTTT. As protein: CAWDAGLGVSEAFF.

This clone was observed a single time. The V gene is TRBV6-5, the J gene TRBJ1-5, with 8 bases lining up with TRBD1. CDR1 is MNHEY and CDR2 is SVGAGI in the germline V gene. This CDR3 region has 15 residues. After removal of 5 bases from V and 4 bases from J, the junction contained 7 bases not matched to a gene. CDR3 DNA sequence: TGTGCCAGCAGTGTAGGACAGGGCACAAATCAGCCCCAGCATTTT. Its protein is CASSVGQGTNQPQHF.

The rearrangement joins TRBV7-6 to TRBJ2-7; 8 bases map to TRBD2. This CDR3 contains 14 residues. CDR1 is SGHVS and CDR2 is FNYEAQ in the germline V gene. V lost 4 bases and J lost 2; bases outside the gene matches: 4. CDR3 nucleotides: TGTGCCAGCAGCTACACTAGCGGTCCCTACGAGCAGTACTTC. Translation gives CASSYTSGPYEQYF.

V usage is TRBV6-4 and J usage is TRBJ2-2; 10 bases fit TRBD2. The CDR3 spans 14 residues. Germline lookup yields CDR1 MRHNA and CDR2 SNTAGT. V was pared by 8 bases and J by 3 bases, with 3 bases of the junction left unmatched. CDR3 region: CASQREGDTGELFF. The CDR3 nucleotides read TGTGCCAGCCAGCGGGAGGGAGACACCGGGGAGCTGTTTTTT.

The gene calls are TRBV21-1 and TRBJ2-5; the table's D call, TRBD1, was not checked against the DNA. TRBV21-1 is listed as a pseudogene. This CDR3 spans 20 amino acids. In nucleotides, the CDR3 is TGTGCCAGCAGCAATAACCCACCACAGGGGGCCTGGGTTATAGAAGAGACCCAGTACTTC. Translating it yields CASSNNPPQGAWVIEETQYF.

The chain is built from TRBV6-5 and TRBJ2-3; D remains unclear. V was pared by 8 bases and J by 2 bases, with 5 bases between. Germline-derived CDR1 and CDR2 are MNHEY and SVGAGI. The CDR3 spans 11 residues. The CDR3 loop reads CASGHTDTQYF. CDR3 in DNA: TGTGCCAGCGGTCACACAGATACGCAGTATTTT.